This TCR beta chain was recorded in a study of technical replicates of blood from several donors. Using immunoSEQ multiplex PCR, the repertoire was profiled, and TCRdb retains in-frame clones only, with some absent. The data contain around 72,000 clones, 91% of them singletons. The specimen sequenced was T cells isolated from PBMCs. The clonotype was recovered from a human donor in good health. Some clones in this sample may be carry-over from other donors' samples.

The CDR3 spells CASREGTRNTEAFF. The CDR3 bases are TGTGCCAGCAGGGAGGGCACCCGGAACACTGAAGCTTTCTTT. The chain couples TRBV6-4 to TRBJ1-1; no clear D. The CDR3 runs to 14 residues. V lost 6 bases and J lost 1, with 12 bases in between. Germline loops: CDR1 MRHNA, CDR2 SNTAGT.